This entry lists 14 T cell receptor beta chains sequenced from one sample in a study of CD8 T cells in ankylosing spondylitis (dated by TCRdb to about 2017). General conclusions and limits of the study: A TCR beta motif of seven or eight highly homologous amino acid variants appeared characteristic of blood from ankylosing spondylitis patients.

Antigen specificity for these receptors is unknown. Receptor amplification or capture employed 5' RACE. The sample was run on an Illumina HiSeq 2500. The public reads were reanalyzed by TCRdb: fastp trimming at Q25, MiXCR alignment, in-frame beta chains only. Merged by CDR3 protein, the rows form single entries marked with the most common genes and DNA. The sample has about 330,000 distinct CDR3 sequences on record, roughly 8% of them singletons. About 14% of the sample belongs to the ten largest clones. The source material was blood, either unsorted or a sorted T cell fraction (not recorded which). These receptors were obtained from a male donor with ankylosing spondylitis.

Many counts were recorded for this clonotype. The chain links TRBV12-3 or TRBV12-4 to TRBJ2-2, with D unresolved. The CDR3 has 14 amino acids. V lost 8 bases and J lost 1, with 11 bases in between. The CDR3 DNA is TGTGCCAGCTCCCTGGGAAGGAACACCGGGGAGCTGTTTTTT. It specifies CASSLGRNTGELFF.

This clonotype was counted a few times. The genes are TRBV3-1 and TRBJ2-2; TRBD2 matches at 9 bases. Germline V gene lookup returns CDR1 LGHDT and CDR2 YNNKEL (reference sequence). Losses at the gene ends were 3 bases for V and 8 bases for J; bases not matched to a gene: 4. The CDR3 is 14 residues long. The DNA for the CDR3 is TGTGCCAGCAGCCAGGGACTAGCAGTAGGGGAGCTGTTTTTT. Its protein is CASSQGLAVGELFF.

This clonotype was detected a few times. This chain links TRBV2 with TRBJ1-1; D unclear. CDR1 and CDR2 (germline): SNHLY, FYNNEI. This CDR3 contains 17 residues. V was clipped by 8 bases and J by 0 bases, with 22 bases between them. The CDR3 DNA sequence: TGTGCCAGCTACATATCGCAGGAGGCTTTCATGAACACTGAAGCTTTCTTT. Translation gives CASYISQEAFMNTEAFF.

This chain joins TRBV7-9 and TRBJ2-7; 9 positions agree with TRBD1. The V gene's germline CDR1 is SEHNR and CDR2 FQNEAQ (reference sequence). The CDR3 is 15 amino acids. After removal of 5 bases from V and 3 bases from J, the junction contained 8 bases not matched to a gene. The CDR3 sequence is CASSQVGQGNYEQYF. The CDR3 nucleotides are TGTGCCAGCAGCCAGGTAGGACAGGGGAACTACGAGCAGTACTTC.

This clonotype was observed many times. J is TRBJ2-7 and V is TRBV28; no clear D gene. Trimming took off 7 bases at V and 0 bases at J, with 13 bases between the two ends. The CDR3 has 14 amino acids. Per the germline V gene, CDR1 is MDHEN and CDR2 is SYDVKM. CDR3 protein: CASNTQRTSYEQYF. DNA for the CDR3: TGTGCCAGCAACACCCAAAGGACCTCCTACGAGCAGTACTTC.

This clonotype came up a few times. The V and J genes are TRBV9 and TRBJ1-4; possible D gene TRBD1, 5 bases. The CDR3 has 15 residues. Germline V gene data show CDR1 as SGDLS and CDR2 as YYNGEE. V lost 0 bases and J 5 bases, leaving 11 bases between the germline ends. This CDR3 is CASSVAPGRNEKLFF. CDR3 DNA: TGTGCCAGCAGCGTAGCCCCGGGACGGAATGAAAAACTGTTTTTT.

V and J are TRBV6-6 and TRBJ2-3; D not certain. The CDR3 spans 13 residues. The germline V gene encodes CDR1 MNHNY and CDR2 SVGAGI (reference sequence). With 7 bases removed from V and 8 bases from J, the gap between germline ends came to 16 bases. CDR3 DNA sequence: TGTGCCAGCACTTTCGGCGCAGAGTCTACGCAGTATTTT. It is translated as CASTFGAESTQYF.

The V call is TRBV7-9, the J call TRBJ2-1, with a weak D call TRBD2 (5 bases). Looked up from germline, CDR1 is SEHNR and CDR2 is FQNEAQ (reference sequence). The CDR3 sequence is 14 residues long. Trimming removed 5 bases at V and 10 bases at J, with 18 bases between. CDR3 loop: CASSARTSLQEQFF. The CDR3 DNA sequence: TGTGCCAGCAGCGCCCGGACTTCCCTTCAGGAGCAGTTCTTC. The variable domain in full, completed from reference TRBV7-9 and TRBJ2-1, reads DTGVSQNPRHKITKRGQNVTFRCDPISEHNRLYWYRQTLGQGPEFLTYFQNEAQLEKSRLLSDRFSAERPKGSFSTLEIQRTEQGDSAMYLCASSARTSLQEQFFGPGTRLTVL.

The chain has TRBV7-3 and TRBJ2-2, with 14 bases lining up with TRBD2. The CDR3 has 16 residues. V dropped 5 bases and J dropped 4; count of bases not matched to a gene: 3. The germline CDR1 and CDR2 sequences are SGHTA and FQGTGA. CDR3 sequence (DNA): TGTGCCAGCAGCATGACTAGCGGGAGGGCCACCGGGGAGCTGTTTTTT. Translated, it gives CASSMTSGRATGELFF. Looking up the rest from reference TRBV7-3 and TRBJ2-2 gives the full variable domain: GAGVSQTPSNKVTEKGKYVELRCDPISGHTALYWYRQSLGQGPEFLIYFQGTGAADDSGLPNDRFFAVRPEGSVSTLKIQRTERGDSAVYLCASSMTSGRATGELFFGEGSRLTVL.

The V call is TRBV12-3 or TRBV12-4, the J call TRBJ2-6, with D perhaps TRBD1 (6 bases). Between the trimmed V and J ends, which lost 4 bases and 4 bases, there was a span of 11 bases. CDR3 size: 15 residues. CDR3 in amino acids: CASSSQGTGANVLTF. The CDR3 region has the DNA TGTGCCAGCAGTTCCCAGGGGACCGGGGCCAACGTCCTGACTTTC.

V and J are TRBV20-1 and TRBJ2-1; 7 bases match TRBD2. Germline trimming cut 8 bases from V and 14 bases from J; bases unmatched to any gene: 12. This CDR3 spans 11 amino acids. In germline, CDR1 is DFQATT, CDR2 SNEGSKA (reference sequence). The CDR3 bases are TGCAGTTTCTCCCGAGGGCTAGCGGAGTTCTTC. It yields the protein CSFSRGLAEFF.

The V gene is TRBV24-1, the J gene TRBJ2-3, with 11 bases aligning to TRBD2. Germline V gene data show CDR1 as KGHDR and CDR2 as SFDVKD. Unmatched junction bases numbered 12, after V lost 4 bases and J lost 4 bases. This CDR3 spans 18 amino acids. The chain's CDR3 is CATSERIRASGRPDTQYF. CDR3 DNA: TGTGCCACCAGTGAGCGGATACGGGCTAGCGGGAGGCCAGATACGCAGTATTTT.

This clonotype occurred a few times. The genes are TRBV3-1 and TRBJ2-3, with D tentatively TRBD1 (5 bases). CDR1 LGHDT and CDR2 YNNKEL come from the germline V gene (reference sequence). V was shortened by 2 bases and J by 3 bases, with 12 bases between the two germline ends. The CDR3 length is 15 residues. The CDR3 reads CASSQQGRVTDTQYF. The DNA of the CDR3 is TGTGCCAGCAGCCAACAAGGCAGGGTGACAGATACGCAGTATTTT.

This clonotype was observed many times. The chain carries TRBV20-1 and TRBJ1-5, with D unclear. V lost 1 base and J lost 9, with 13 bases in between. There are 13 residues in the CDR3. The germline CDR1 and CDR2 sequences are DFQATT and SNEGSKA (reference sequence). CDR3 protein: CSARADNHGPQHF. In nucleotides, the CDR3 is TGCAGTGCTAGAGCTGATAACCATGGGCCCCAGCATTTT.